A selection of T cell receptor beta chains follows, all from one sample in a study of shared clonotypes between healthy human individuals. Using immunoSEQ multiplex PCR, the repertoire was profiled, and TCRdb retains in-frame clones only, with some absent. The sample records about 580,000 clones, roughly 98% being singletons. Material for sequencing was naive CD8+ T cells sorted from blood. These receptors all stem from a man aged 25-45 years in good health. Both conserved end residues are part of each CDR3. The order of the fields is V gene, clone size, CDR3 length, J gene, D gene, CDR3 DNA, CDR3 protein. D genes are given only for firm matches. The size entry is marked missing in some rows and otherwise reads once, few, many or a size class.

v_call: TRBV30
clone_size: NA
cdr3_length: 15
j_call: TRBJ2-7
d_call: TRBD2
cdr3_nt: TGTGCCTGGAGTGTGTTGGGACTAGCGGGAGACGAGCAGTACTTC
cdr3_aa: CAWSVLGLAGDEQYF

v_call: TRBV18
clone_size: NA
cdr3_length: 16
j_call: TRBJ2-5
d_call: NA
cdr3_nt: TGTGCCAGCTCACCACTCCATCTAAGGCAGGGTGAGACCCAGTACTTC
cdr3_aa: CASSPLHLRQGETQYF

v_call: TRBV28
clone_size: NA
cdr3_length: 14
j_call: TRBJ2-1
d_call: TRBD2
cdr3_nt: TGTGCCAGCAGTTGGACTAGCGGGAGCGATGAGCAGTTCTTC
cdr3_aa: CASSWTSGSDEQFF

v_call: TRBV9
clone_size: NA
cdr3_length: 15
j_call: TRBJ2-7
d_call: NA
cdr3_nt: TGTGCCAGCAGCCCAGGATTCGGGACATCCTACGAGCAGTACTTC
cdr3_aa: CASSPGFGTSYEQYF

v_call: TRBV7-8
clone_size: NA
cdr3_length: 15
j_call: TRBJ2-5
d_call: NA
cdr3_nt: TGTGCCAGCAGCGAACAAGGGACCCTGCTAGGGGCCCAGTACTTC
cdr3_aa: CASSEQGTLLGAQYF

v_call: TRBV10-3
clone_size: NA
cdr3_length: 17
j_call: TRBJ1-1
d_call: TRBD1
cdr3_nt: TGTGCCATCAGTGAGACCGAGTCCGGGACAGCGAACACTGAAGCTTTCTTT
cdr3_aa: CAISETESGTANTEAFF

v_call: TRBV11-2
clone_size: NA
cdr3_length: 12
j_call: TRBJ1-4
d_call: NA
cdr3_nt: TGTGCCAGCAGCTTAGATCTTGAAAAACTGTTTTTT
cdr3_aa: CASSLDLEKLFF

v_call: TRBV29-1
clone_size: NA
cdr3_length: 13
j_call: TRBJ2-7
d_call: NA
cdr3_nt: TGCAGCGCCCAAGACAGGTATCAATACGAGCAGTACTTC
cdr3_aa: CSAQDRYQYEQYF

v_call: TRBV7-9
clone_size: NA
cdr3_length: 16
j_call: TRBJ2-1
d_call: NA
cdr3_nt: TGTGCCAGCAGCTTCGGGGAAAGAGAAAGCTACAATGAGCAGTTCTTC
cdr3_aa: CASSFGERESYNEQFF

v_call: TRBV29-1
clone_size: NA
cdr3_length: 14
j_call: TRBJ2-1
d_call: NA
cdr3_nt: TGCAGCGTTGAGCCGGTGGAGCGAGTCAATGAGCAGTTCTTC
cdr3_aa: CSVEPVERVNEQFF

v_call: TRBV28
clone_size: NA
cdr3_length: 14
j_call: TRBJ1-1
d_call: NA
cdr3_nt: TGTGCCAGCAGTGCCCGTAGGGGGAACACTGAAGCTTTCTTT
cdr3_aa: CASSARRGNTEAFF

v_call: TRBV7-6
clone_size: once
cdr3_length: 15
j_call: TRBJ2-1
d_call: TRBD2
cdr3_nt: TGTGCCAGCAGCTTATACCCTAGCGGGAAGGATGAGCAGTTCTTC
cdr3_aa: CASSLYPSGKDEQFF

v_call: TRBV28
clone_size: NA
cdr3_length: 17
j_call: TRBJ2-7
d_call: TRBD2
cdr3_nt: TGTGCCAGCAGTTCGTGGACTAGCGGGAGTTACCATTACGAGCAGTACTTC
cdr3_aa: CASSSWTSGSYHYEQYF

v_call: TRBV4-3
clone_size: NA
cdr3_length: 15
j_call: TRBJ2-3
d_call: TRBD1
cdr3_nt: TGCGCCAGCAGCCAAGACGGACAGGGTGCAGATACGCAGTATTTT
cdr3_aa: CASSQDGQGADTQYF

v_call: TRBV6-5
clone_size: NA
cdr3_length: 14
j_call: TRBJ2-7
d_call: TRBD1
cdr3_nt: TGTGCCAGCAGTCCCGGGACAGGGTTTTACGAGCAGTACTTC
cdr3_aa: CASSPGTGFYEQYF

v_call: TRBV7-8
clone_size: once
cdr3_length: 13
j_call: TRBJ1-5
d_call: NA
cdr3_nt: TGTGCCAGCAGCTTAATAGACGGTCAGCCCCAGCATTTT
cdr3_aa: CASSLIDGQPQHF

v_call: TRBV7-9
clone_size: NA
cdr3_length: 14
j_call: TRBJ2-1
d_call: TRBD1
cdr3_nt: TGTGCCAGCAGCTCTTGGACAGGAGAGAATGAGCAGTTCTTC
cdr3_aa: CASSSWTGENEQFF

v_call: TRBV5-4
clone_size: NA
cdr3_length: 13
j_call: TRBJ2-7
d_call: NA
cdr3_nt: TGTGCCAGCAGCACGGGGTACAGCTACGAGCAGTACTTC
cdr3_aa: CASSTGYSYEQYF

v_call: TRBV29-1
clone_size: NA
cdr3_length: 16
j_call: TRBJ2-3
d_call: TRBD2
cdr3_nt: TGCAGCGTCGGGGGCGGGAGGACTACTAGCACAGATACGCAGTATTTT
cdr3_aa: CSVGGGRTTSTDTQYF

v_call: TRBV11-2
clone_size: NA
cdr3_length: 16
j_call: TRBJ1-5
d_call: TRBD1
cdr3_nt: TGTGCCAGCAGCTTAGGGCGGACAGGGGGATATCAGCCCCAGCATTTT
cdr3_aa: CASSLGRTGGYQPQHF

v_call: TRBV6-1
clone_size: few
cdr3_length: 14
j_call: TRBJ1-2
d_call: TRBD1
cdr3_nt: TGTGCCAGCAGTGAAGGGACAGGGGGCTTTGGCTACACCTTC
cdr3_aa: CASSEGTGGFGYTF

v_call: TRBV9
clone_size: NA
cdr3_length: 10
j_call: TRBJ2-1
d_call: NA
cdr3_nt: TGTGCCAGTTCAGGCAATGAGCAGTTCTTC
cdr3_aa: CASSGNEQFF

v_call: TRBV2
clone_size: NA
cdr3_length: 13
j_call: TRBJ1-1
d_call: NA
cdr3_nt: TGTGCCAGCAGTGGGACAGACGACACTGAAGCTTTCTTT
cdr3_aa: CASSGTDDTEAFF

v_call: TRBV13
clone_size: NA
cdr3_length: 14
j_call: TRBJ2-7
d_call: TRBD1
cdr3_nt: TGTGCCAGCAGCTTAGGACAGGGGGCTTACGAGCAGTACTTC
cdr3_aa: CASSLGQGAYEQYF

v_call: TRBV4-1
clone_size: NA
cdr3_length: 16
j_call: TRBJ1-2
d_call: NA
cdr3_nt: TGCGCCAGCAGCCAAGATCGGAGTATAGACCTCTATGGCTACACCTTC
cdr3_aa: CASSQDRSIDLYGYTF

v_call: TRBV28
clone_size: NA
cdr3_length: 13
j_call: TRBJ1-1
d_call: NA
cdr3_nt: TGTGCCAGCAGTAAAACGGAGAACACTGAAGCTTTCTTT
cdr3_aa: CASSKTENTEAFF

v_call: TRBV29-1
clone_size: NA
cdr3_length: 13
j_call: TRBJ2-2
d_call: NA
cdr3_nt: TGCAGCGTTGGGGCGAGGGGAGCCGGGGAGCTGTTTTTT
cdr3_aa: CSVGARGAGELFF

v_call: TRBV5-4
clone_size: NA
cdr3_length: 12
j_call: TRBJ2-1
d_call: TRBD2
cdr3_nt: TGTGCCAGCACCTCTTATGCGGGAGATCGTTTCTTC
cdr3_aa: CASTSYAGDRFF